Reported below is one T cell receptor beta chain. Its antigen target is currently unknown. Base qualities are not recorded, but no much larger clone differs from it by a single base. These data are taken from a study of blood T cell repertoires in COVID-19 (dated by TCRdb to 2018 to 2021). General notes on the study: Samples from collaborators originated in the United States, Italy and Spain and spanned both the acute and convalescent phases of COVID-19. The prospective study material was composed of cDNA or gDNA derived from T cells, B-cell-depleted T cells, or PBMCs. Deeply sampled blood TCRbeta repertoires from subjects exposed to, actively infected with, or recovered from COVID-19 were included in the dataset. The repertoires were released in a freely available public database intended as a resource for research on the immune response to SARS-CoV-2. Samples were obtained from the ongoing ImmuneRACE study (first 160 participants) and from 1,254 subjects provided by 6 global collaborators. Nearly every sample came with metadata listing a de-identified subject ID, COVID-19 status, age in years and sex. Where available, HLA class I and class II types were taken from metadata supplied by the sample provider and were not determined by assay-based typing. Findings and caveats that apply to the study as a whole: The quantity of clinical and demographic metadata differed by source and by participant and was supplied without curation.

Collaborating institutions collected whole blood in K2EDTA tubes following their own protocols. Collaborator samples were shipped for TCRbeta analysis as frozen whole blood, isolated PBMCs, or DNA extracted from either sample type. Unmatched junction bases come to 8, with V trimmed by 5 bases and J by 6 bases. There are 14 amino acids in the CDR3, from cysteine to phenylalanine inclusive. Only the CDR3 part of the read is kept: 42 bases, read in frame from the first base. Based on the germline V gene (reference sequence), the CDR1 and CDR2 sequences are LNHDA and SQIVND. TCRbeta CDR3 regions were amplified from genomic DNA by means of the immunoSEQ Assay, a bias-controlled multiplex PCR. Per the original workflow: Within the assay, amplification of reference gene primers was used to estimate how many nucleated cells each sample contained. Sequence reads were collapsed and filtered to measure the absolute abundance of every unique TCRbeta CDR3 rearrangement. Productive Simpson clonality was computed per sample as the square root of Simpson's diversity index over productive rearrangements. TCRdb obtained this table from immuneACCESS and retained in-frame rearrangements with V and J assigned. These tables miss some clones; where compared with another copy, unresolved V genes account for less than half of the shortfall, and the remainder is unexplained. V and J calls and clone size come straight from that table; D and trimming were deduced from the DNA. This sample holds some 180,000 clones; around 78% were observed only once. Around 2.8% of the sample comes from the top ten.

The sequence derives from a woman older than 75 with active or convalescent COVID-19. In this chain, TRBV19 is recombined with TRBJ2-7; TRBD1 agrees with 9 junctional bases. The sample taken for sequencing was peripheral blood. The CDR3: CASSPGTGTSEQYF. The sequenced DNA is TGTGCCAGTAGTCCCGGGACAGGGACCTCCGAGCAGTACTTC.